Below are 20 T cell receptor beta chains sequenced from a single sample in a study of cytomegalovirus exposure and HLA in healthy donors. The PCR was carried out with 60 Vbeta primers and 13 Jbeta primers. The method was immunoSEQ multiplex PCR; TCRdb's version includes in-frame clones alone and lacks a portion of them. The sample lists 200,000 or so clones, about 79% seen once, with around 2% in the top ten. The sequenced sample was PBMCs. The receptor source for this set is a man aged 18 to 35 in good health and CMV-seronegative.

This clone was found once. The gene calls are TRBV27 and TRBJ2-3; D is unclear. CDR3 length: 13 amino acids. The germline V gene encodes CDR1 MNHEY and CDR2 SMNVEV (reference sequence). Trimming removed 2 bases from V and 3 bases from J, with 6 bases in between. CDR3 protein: CASSLPRTDTQYF. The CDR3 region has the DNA TGTGCCAGCAGTTTACCTAGAACAGATACGCAGTATTTT.

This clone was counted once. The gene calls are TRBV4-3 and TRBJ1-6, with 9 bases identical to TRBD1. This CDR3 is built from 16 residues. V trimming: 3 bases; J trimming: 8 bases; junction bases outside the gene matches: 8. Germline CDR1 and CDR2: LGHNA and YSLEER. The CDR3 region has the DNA TGCGCCAGCAGCCAGGCCGTACAGGGGGCGCATTCACCCCTCCACTTT. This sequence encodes CASSQAVQGAHSPLHF.

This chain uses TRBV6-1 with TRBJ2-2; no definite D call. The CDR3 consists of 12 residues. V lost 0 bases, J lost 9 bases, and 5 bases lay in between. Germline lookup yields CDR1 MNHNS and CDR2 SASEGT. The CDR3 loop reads CASSEAWRELFF. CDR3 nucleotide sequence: TGTGCCAGCAGTGAAGCGTGGCGGGAGCTGTTTTTT.

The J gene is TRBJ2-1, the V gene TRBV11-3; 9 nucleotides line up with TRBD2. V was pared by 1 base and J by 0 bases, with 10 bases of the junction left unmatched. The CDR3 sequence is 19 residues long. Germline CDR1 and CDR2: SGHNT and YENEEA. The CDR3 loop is CASSLVTASGAFSYNEQFF. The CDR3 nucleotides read TGTGCCAGCAGCTTAGTAACGGCTAGCGGGGCCTTCTCCTACAATGAGCAGTTCTTC.

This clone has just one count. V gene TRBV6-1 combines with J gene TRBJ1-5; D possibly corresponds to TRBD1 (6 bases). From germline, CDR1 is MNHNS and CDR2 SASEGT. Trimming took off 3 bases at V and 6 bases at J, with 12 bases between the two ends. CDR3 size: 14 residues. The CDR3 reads CASSEGGRGQPQHF. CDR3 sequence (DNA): TGTGCCAGCAGTGAGGGGGGGCGAGGTCAGCCCCAGCATTTT.

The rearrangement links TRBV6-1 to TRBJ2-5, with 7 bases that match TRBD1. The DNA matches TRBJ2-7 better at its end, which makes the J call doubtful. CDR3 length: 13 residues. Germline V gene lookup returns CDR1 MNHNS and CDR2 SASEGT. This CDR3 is CASSSGTDYEQYF. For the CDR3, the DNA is TGTGCCAGCAGCTCTGGGACAGACTACGAGCAGTACTTC.

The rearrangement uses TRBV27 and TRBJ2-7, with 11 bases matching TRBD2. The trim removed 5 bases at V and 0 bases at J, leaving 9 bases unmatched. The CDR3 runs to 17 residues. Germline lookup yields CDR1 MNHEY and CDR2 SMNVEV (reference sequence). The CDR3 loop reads CASSPLTSGATSYEQYF. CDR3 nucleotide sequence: TGTGCCAGCAGTCCTCTGACTAGCGGGGCCACCTCCTACGAGCAGTACTTC.

CDR3 DNA: TGTGCCAGCAGCCTCGGACGGGAAATCAATGAAAAACTGTTTTTT. This translates into CASSLGREINEKLFF. This chain joins TRBV7-6 and TRBJ1-4, with no clear D. Germline-derived CDR1 and CDR2 are SGHVS and FNYEAQ. This CDR3 spans 15 amino acids. Trimming cost V 5 bases and J 5 bases, with 15 bases left between them.

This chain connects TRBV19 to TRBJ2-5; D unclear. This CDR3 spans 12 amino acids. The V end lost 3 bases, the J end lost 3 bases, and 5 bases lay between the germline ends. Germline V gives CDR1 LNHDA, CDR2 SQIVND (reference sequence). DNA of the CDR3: TGTGCCAGTAGTATGTCAAAAGAGACCCAGTACTTC. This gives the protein CASSMSKETQYF.

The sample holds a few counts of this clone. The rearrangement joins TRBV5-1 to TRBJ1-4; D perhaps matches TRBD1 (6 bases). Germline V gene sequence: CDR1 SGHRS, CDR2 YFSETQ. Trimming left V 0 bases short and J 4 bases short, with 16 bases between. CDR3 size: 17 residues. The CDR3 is CASSLDQGQRSNEKLFF. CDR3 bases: TGCGCCAGCAGCTTGGATCAGGGGCAGAGGAGTAATGAAAAACTGTTTTTT.

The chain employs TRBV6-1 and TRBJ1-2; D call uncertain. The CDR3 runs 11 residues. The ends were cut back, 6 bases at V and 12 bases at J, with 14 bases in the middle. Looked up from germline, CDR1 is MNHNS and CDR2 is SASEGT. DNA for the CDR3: TGTGCCAGCAGCGAGCCGGTACCCAACACCTTC. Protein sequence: CASSEPVPNTF.

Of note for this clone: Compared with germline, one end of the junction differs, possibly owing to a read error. The CDR3 sequence: CASSPLAGSYNEQFF. The DNA of the CDR3 is TGTGCCAGCTCGCCACTGGCGGGCTCCTACAATGAGCAGTTCTTC. V is TRBV18 and J is TRBJ2-1; tentatively, D is TRBD2 (5 bases). This CDR3 is 15 amino acids long. Germline CDR1 KGHSH, CDR2 LQKENI.

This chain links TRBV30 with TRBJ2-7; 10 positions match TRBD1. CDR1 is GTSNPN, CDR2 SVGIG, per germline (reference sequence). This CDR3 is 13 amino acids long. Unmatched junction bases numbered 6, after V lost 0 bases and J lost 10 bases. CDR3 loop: CAWSVATGGPQYF. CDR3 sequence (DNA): TGTGCCTGGAGTGTCGCGACAGGGGGCCCCCAGTACTTC.

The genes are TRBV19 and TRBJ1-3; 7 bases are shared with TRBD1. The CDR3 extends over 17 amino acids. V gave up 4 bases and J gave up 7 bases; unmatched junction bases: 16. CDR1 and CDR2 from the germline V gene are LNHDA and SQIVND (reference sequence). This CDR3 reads CASSTGVGTATTNTIYF. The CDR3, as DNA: TGTGCCAGTAGTACGGGTGTCGGGACAGCGACGACTAACACCATATATTTT.

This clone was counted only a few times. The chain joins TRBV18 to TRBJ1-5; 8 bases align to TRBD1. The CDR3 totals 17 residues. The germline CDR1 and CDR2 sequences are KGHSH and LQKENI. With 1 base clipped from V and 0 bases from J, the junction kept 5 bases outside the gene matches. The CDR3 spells CASSPLDRADSNQPQHF. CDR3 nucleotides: TGTGCCAGCTCACCACTGGACAGGGCTGATAGCAATCAGCCCCAGCATTTT.

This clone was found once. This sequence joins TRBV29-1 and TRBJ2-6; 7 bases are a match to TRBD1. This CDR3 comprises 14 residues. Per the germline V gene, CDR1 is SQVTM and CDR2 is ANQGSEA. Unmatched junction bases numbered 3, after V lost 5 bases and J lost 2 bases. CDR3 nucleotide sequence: TGCAGCGTTCCCCAGGGGGCTGGGGCCAACGTCCTGACTTTC. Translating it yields CSVPQGAGANVLTF.

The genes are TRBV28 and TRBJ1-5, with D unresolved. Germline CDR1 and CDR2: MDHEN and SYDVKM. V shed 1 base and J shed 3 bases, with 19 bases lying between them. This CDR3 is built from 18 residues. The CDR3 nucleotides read TGTGCCAGCAGTTTATTTAAACCAATTTCGGGGATCAATCAGCCCCAGCATTTT. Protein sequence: CASSLFKPISGINQPQHF.

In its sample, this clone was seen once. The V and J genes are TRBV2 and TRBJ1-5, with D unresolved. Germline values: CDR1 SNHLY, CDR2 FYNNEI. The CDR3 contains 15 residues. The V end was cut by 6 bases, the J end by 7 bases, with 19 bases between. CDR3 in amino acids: CASRGEGSGSQPQHF. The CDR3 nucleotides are TGTGCCAGCAGGGGTGAAGGGTCGGGATCCCAGCCCCAGCATTTT.

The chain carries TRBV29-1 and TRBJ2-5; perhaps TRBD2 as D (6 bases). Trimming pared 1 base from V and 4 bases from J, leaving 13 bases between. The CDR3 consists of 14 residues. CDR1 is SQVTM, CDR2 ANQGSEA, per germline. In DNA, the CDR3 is TGCAGCGTTGAAGGGGGAGGTTTTTTAGAGACCCAGTACTTC. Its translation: CSVEGGGFLETQYF. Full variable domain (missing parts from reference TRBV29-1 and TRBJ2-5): SAVISQKPSRDICQRGTSLTIQCQVDSQVTMMFWYRQQPGQSLTLIATANQGSEATYESGFVIDKFPISRPNLTFSTLTVSNMSPEDSSIYLCSVEGGGFLETQYFGPGTRLLVL.

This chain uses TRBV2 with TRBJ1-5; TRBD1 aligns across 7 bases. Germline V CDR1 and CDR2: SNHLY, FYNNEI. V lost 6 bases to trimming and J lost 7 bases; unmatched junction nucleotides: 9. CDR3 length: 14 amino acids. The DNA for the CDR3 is TGTGCCAGCAGCCAGGAGGGGGCAGGGCAGCCCCAGCATTTT. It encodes CASSQEGAGQPQHF.